This TCR beta chain comes out of a study of T cells expressing NK-cell markers. Study-wide background: The study drew TCR beta repertoires from sorted CD3+CD56+NKG2C+, CD3+CD56+NKG2C- and CD3+CD56-NKG2C+ T cells.

Findings and limits, study-wide: Similarly, these clonotypes led the CD3+CD56-NKG2C+ fraction as well in a handful of donors.

TCRdb reprocessed the 5' RACE reads; each CDR3 protein has one entry and no DNA is given. The sample totals 500,000 or so distinct CDR3 sequences; its top ten clones hold around 4%. As for this clonotype: What it binds is unknown.

Germline CDR1 and CDR2: SGHKS and YYEKEE (reference sequence). The CDR3 spans 14 residues. The rearrangement joins TRBV5-5 to TRBJ1-2; the D call from TCRdb, TRBD1, cannot be confirmed without DNA. The receptor was isolated from a man aged 18 to 29 in good health. The sample consisted of blood T cells: a sorted CD56 or NKG2C T cell subset, CD4+ or CD8+ T cells, or bulk PBMC T cells (not recorded which). The CDR3 spells CASSFPGNPGGYTF.